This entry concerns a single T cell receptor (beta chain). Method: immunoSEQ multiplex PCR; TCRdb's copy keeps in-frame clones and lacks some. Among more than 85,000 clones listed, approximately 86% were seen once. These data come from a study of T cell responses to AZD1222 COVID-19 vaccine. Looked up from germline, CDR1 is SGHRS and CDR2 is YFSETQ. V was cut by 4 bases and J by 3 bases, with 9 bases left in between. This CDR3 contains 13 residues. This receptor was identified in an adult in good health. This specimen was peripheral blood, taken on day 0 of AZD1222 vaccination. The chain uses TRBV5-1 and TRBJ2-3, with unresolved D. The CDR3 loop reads CASSVGQTDTQYF. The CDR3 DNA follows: TGCGCCAGCAGCGTCGGTCAGACAGATACGCAGTATTTT.